The T cell receptor (beta chain) under discussion was sequenced for a study of blood T cell repertoires in COVID-19. Study as a whole: Italy, Spain and the United States were the sources of the convalescent and acute COVID-19 samples. PBMCs, B-cell-depleted T cells, or T cells were the source of the cDNA or gDNA that made up the material.

Original data processing: The authors estimated nucleated cell counts from reference gene primer amplification. Sequencing used immunoSEQ multiplex PCR; TCRdb keeps in-frame clones, though not all of them. That table furnishes V, J and clone size, whereas the DNA furnished D and trimming. The sample holds more than 120,000 clones, approximately 89% seen once. The V gene's germline CDR1 is SGDLS and CDR2 YYNGEE. The CDR3 is 14 amino acids. The V end was cut by 4 bases, the J end by 2 bases, with 11 bases between. The source of this sequence is a human donor in a cohort sampled during active COVID-19. The sequenced sample consisted of peripheral blood. The genes are TRBV9 and TRBJ2-3; possible D gene TRBD2, 5 bases. The CDR3 nucleotides are TGTGCCAGCAGCTCCCGGGATGTCACAGATACGCAGTATTTT. Residues: CASSSRDVTDTQYF.